The clone carrying this T cell receptor beta chain showed up many times. The naive CD8 libraries originated from between 20,000 and 1,000,000 sorted cells and drew on 10%, 30% or 50% RNA. A CD8+CD4-CCR7+CD45RA+ phenotype served as the sorting definition for naive CD8 T cells. This record comes from a study of molecular identifiers for immune sequencing clone quantification. This CDR3 spans 17 amino acids. Per the germline V gene, CDR1 is DFQATT and CDR2 is SNEGSKA (reference sequence). V lost 0 bases, J lost 4 bases, and 12 bases stayed unmatched. Methods described previously, with TCR primers listed, were used for bulk TCR libraries. TCRdb re-derived calls from the PCR reads in MiXCR, one entry per CDR3 protein. This table has hundreds of thousands of distinct CDR3 sequences, over 25% appearing once.

The sequenced sample consisted of naive CD8+ T cells from blood, with Jurkat cell RNA spiked in. The subset denotes: FACS-sorted CD8+CD4-CCR7+CD45RA+ naive T cells. J is TRBJ2-7 and V is TRBV20-1, with 10 bases identical to TRBD1. This receptor was taken from a human donor in good health. Some libraries in this study had Jurkat cell RNA spiked in. The CDR3 is CSARDLWAEDRGYEQYF. As DNA, the CDR3 is TGCAGTGCTAGAGATCTGTGGGCGGAGGACAGGGGGTACGAGCAGTACTTC.